These 15 T cell receptor beta chains were all obtained from the same sample, sequenced in a study of cytomegalovirus exposure and HLA in healthy donors. This PCR relied on a set of 60 Vbeta primers and 13 Jbeta primers. Sequencing was performed with immunoSEQ multiplex PCR; in TCRdb, only in-frame clones are kept and a portion is missing. The sample contains 100,000 to 150,000 clones, roughly 80% of which appear only once. Sequenced material: PBMCs. The source is a girl aged 2 to 10 in good health and CMV-seronegative.

This clone was seen a single time. The V and J genes are TRBV7-2 and TRBJ1-5; 7 bases agree with TRBD1. After removal of 1 base from V and 9 bases from J, the junction contained 15 bases not matched to a gene. The CDR3 runs 17 residues. The germline V gene encodes CDR1 SGHTA and CDR2 FQGNSA. CDR3 nucleotides: TGTGCCAGCAGCTTAGGGCCAACAGGGGTCCCTTGGGGGCCCCAGCATTTT. Its translation is CASSLGPTGVPWGPQHF. Combining the CDR3 with reference TRBV7-2 and TRBJ1-5 gives the whole variable domain GAGVSQSPSNKVTEKGKDVELRCDPISGHTALYWYRQSLGQGLEFLIYFQGNSAPDKSGLPSDRFSAERTGGSVSTLTIQRTQQEDSAVYLCASSLGPTGVPWGPQHFGDGTRLSIL.

The V call is TRBV28, the J call TRBJ2-1; TRBD2 matches 11 bases. Germline V gives CDR1 MDHEN, CDR2 SYDVKM. The CDR3 covers 15 residues. V shed 4 bases, J shed 7 bases, and the junction held 6 bases outside the gene matches. This CDR3 is CASSYGTSGSNEQFF. CDR3 nucleotide sequence: TGTGCCAGCAGTTATGGGACTAGCGGTTCTAATGAGCAGTTCTTC. Full variable domain (outside the CDR3, taken from reference TRBV28 and TRBJ2-1): DVKVTQSSRYLVKRTGEKVFLECVQDMDHENMFWYRQDPGLGLRLIYFSYDVKMKEKGDIPEGYSVSREKKERFSLILESASTNQTSMYLCASSYGTSGSNEQFFGPGTRLTVL.

V gene TRBV5-1 combines with J gene TRBJ1-2; TRBD1 aligns across 7 bases. Trimming removed 0 bases from V and 1 base from J; junction bases left unmatched: 3. The CDR3 length is 15 residues. Germline V lookup: CDR1 SGHRS, CDR2 YFSETQ. The chain's CDR3 is CASSLGGGDNYGYTF. Written as DNA, the CDR3 is TGCGCCAGCAGCTTGGGAGGGGGCGATAACTATGGCTACACCTTC.

This clone has just a few counts. The chain combines TRBV4-2 with TRBJ1-4; D is unresolved. V was clipped by 2 bases and J by 8 bases, with 9 bases between them. This CDR3 region has 13 residues. Germline CDR1 LGHNA, CDR2 YNFKEQ. The CDR3 is CASSQPSGEKLFF. CDR3 in DNA: TGTGCCAGCAGCCAACCCTCCGGGGAAAAACTGTTTTTT.

The V call is TRBV6-6, the J call TRBJ1-2; 8 bases are a match to TRBD1. The CDR3 is 15 amino acids. Trimming at V came to 7 bases and at J to 4 bases, leaving 11 bases not matched to a gene. The V gene's germline CDR1 is MNHNY and CDR2 SVGAGI (reference sequence). CDR3 in amino acids: CASILEQGGTYGYTF. For the CDR3, the DNA is TGTGCCAGCATCCTAGAACAGGGGGGTACCTATGGCTACACCTTC.

This chain connects TRBV6-4 to TRBJ2-3, with a possible D match to TRBD2 (5 bases). V lost 6 bases to trimming and J lost 2 bases, with 12 bases between them. From germline, CDR1 is MRHNA and CDR2 SNTAGT. The CDR3 is made up of 14 amino acids. CDR3 in DNA: TGTGCCAGCAGCCCCGGGGAGATCACAGATACGCAGTATTTT. Translation gives CASSPGEITDTQYF.

The chain recombines TRBV29-1 with TRBJ1-4, with a possible D match to TRBD1 (5 bases). Deletions cut 1 base from V and 3 bases from J, with 9 bases between. CDR1 is SQVTM, CDR2 ANQGSEA, per germline. CDR3 length: 14 amino acids. The CDR3 DNA sequence: TGCAGCGTTGAAGGCTCAGGGCCTAATGAAAAACTGTTTTTT. It encodes CSVEGSGPNEKLFF. Full variable domain (missing parts from reference TRBV29-1 and TRBJ1-4): SAVISQKPSRDICQRGTSLTIQCQVDSQVTMMFWYRQQPGQSLTLIATANQGSEATYESGFVIDKFPISRPNLTFSTLTVSNMSPEDSSIYLCSVEGSGPNEKLFFGSGTQLSVL.

The chain links TRBV7-3 to TRBJ2-1; D is uncertain. The CDR3 runs 15 residues. Trimming cost V 2 bases and J 4 bases, with 12 bases left between them. Germline V gene data show CDR1 as SGHTA and CDR2 as FQGTGA. CDR3: CASSLPGFQYNEQFF. In nucleotides, the CDR3 is TGTGCCAGCAGCTTACCAGGTTTCCAATACAATGAGCAGTTCTTC.

The chain recombines TRBV30 with TRBJ2-3; tentatively, D is TRBD1 (5 bases). The CDR3 length is 16 residues. Trimming cost V 8 bases and J 3 bases, with 24 bases left between them. The germline V gene encodes CDR1 GTSNPN and CDR2 SVGIG (reference sequence). CDR3: CALAPWGSPSTDTQYF. The CDR3 DNA sequence: TGTGCCCTGGCCCCATGGGGCAGTCCCAGTACAGATACGCAGTATTTT.

The chain couples TRBV2 to TRBJ2-7; D might be TRBD2 (6 bases). Germline CDR1 and CDR2: SNHLY and FYNNEI. Trimming cost V 6 bases and J 3 bases, with 12 bases left between them. This CDR3 comprises 13 residues. The CDR3 DNA reads TGTGCCAGCAGCAACGAGGGACTCTACGAGCAGTACTTC. Translated, it gives CASSNEGLYEQYF.

This chain links TRBV6-1 with TRBJ1-3; D gene uncertain. Trimming cost V 1 base and J 0 bases, with 7 bases left between them. Germline lookup yields CDR1 MNHNS and CDR2 SASEGT. This CDR3 is built from 15 residues. This CDR3 reads CASSEGHNSGNTIYF. CDR3 sequence (DNA): TGTGCCAGCAGTGAAGGACACAACTCTGGAAACACCATATATTTT.

V gene TRBV19 combines with J gene TRBJ1-2; no firm D call. The germline V and J ends were trimmed by 3 bases and 4 bases, with 9 bases remaining between them. In germline, CDR1 is LNHDA, CDR2 SQIVND (reference sequence). This CDR3 is 13 amino acids long. This chain's CDR3 is CASSMISSYGYTF. CDR3 bases: TGTGCCAGTAGTATGATATCTAGCTATGGCTACACCTTC.

This clone was observed a handful of times. The genes are TRBV25-1 and TRBJ1-3; 7 nucleotides match TRBD1. Germline loops: CDR1 MGHDK, CDR2 SYGVNS. Trimming removed 3 bases from V and 4 bases from J; junction bases left unmatched: 9. The CDR3 is 16 residues long. The CDR3 is CASSESRQGRGNTIYF. CDR3 sequence (DNA): TGTGCCAGCAGTGAGTCCCGACAGGGAAGAGGAAACACCATATATTTT.

V usage is TRBV28 and J usage is TRBJ2-3; D gene ambiguous. Germline V gene lookup returns CDR1 MDHEN and CDR2 SYDVKM. V was trimmed by 5 bases and J by 2 bases, leaving 14 bases between them. The CDR3 is 15 residues long. CDR3 sequence: CASSLSQAYTDTQYF. CDR3 sequence (DNA): TGTGCCAGCAGTCTTTCTCAGGCGTACACAGATACGCAGTATTTT.

There are a few counts of this clone. The chain uses TRBV30 and TRBJ1-2; D is unresolved. Germline assignment: CDR1 GTSNPN and CDR2 SVGIG (reference sequence). The CDR3 runs 12 residues. V lost 1 base and J lost 7, with 10 bases in between. CDR3 nucleotides: TGTGCCTGGAGTGGGGGAGGGAGTGGCTACACCTTC. Its protein is CAWSGGGSGYTF.